This T cell receptor beta chain is drawn from a study of low-dose radiotherapy and immunotherapy resistance in tumors. For the study at large: Patients received 300 mg of oral aspirin each day across four cycles, commencing on cycle 1 day 1.

Trimming took 5 bases from V and 3 from J; bases not matched to a gene: 2. The CDR3 is 14 residues long. The germline V gene encodes CDR1 MNHEY and CDR2 SMNVEV (reference sequence). As to time point: before trial treatment. Priming of first-strand cDNA relied on TRAV- and TRBV-specific primers (covering alpha and beta chains). Amplification of TCRs used a constant-region primer and V-primer adapter for 20 PCR cycles. TCRdb used MiXCR to reprocess the reads, holding one entry per CDR3 protein. This sample yields tens of thousands of distinct CDR3 sequences, of which roughly a sixth are seen a single time; less than 3.5% belongs to the top ten.

The sample was PBMCs, taken before treatment. V gene TRBV27 combines with J gene TRBJ2-1; 9 positions agree with TRBD1. The TCR originated in a male donor with prostate cancer. The CDR3 spells CASSRTGDYNEQFF. DNA for the CDR3: TGTGCCAGCAGTCGGACAGGGGACTACAATGAGCAGTTCTTC.